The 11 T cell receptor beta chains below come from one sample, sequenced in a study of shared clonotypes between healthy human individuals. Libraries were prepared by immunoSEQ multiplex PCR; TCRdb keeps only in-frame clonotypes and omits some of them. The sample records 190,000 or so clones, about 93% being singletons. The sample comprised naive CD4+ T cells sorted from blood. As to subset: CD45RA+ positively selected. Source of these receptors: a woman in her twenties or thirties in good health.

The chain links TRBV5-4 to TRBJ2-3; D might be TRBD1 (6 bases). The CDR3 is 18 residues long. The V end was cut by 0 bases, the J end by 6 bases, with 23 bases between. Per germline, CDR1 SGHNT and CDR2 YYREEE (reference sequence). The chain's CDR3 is CASSLDLQQAPQGDTQYF. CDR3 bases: TGTGCCAGCAGCTTGGATCTCCAGCAGGCCCCTCAGGGGGATACGCAGTATTTT.

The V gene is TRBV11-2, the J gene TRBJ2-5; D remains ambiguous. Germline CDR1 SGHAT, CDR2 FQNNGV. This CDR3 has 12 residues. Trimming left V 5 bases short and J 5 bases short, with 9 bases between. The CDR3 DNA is TGTGCCAGCAGCCTTACGACGGAGACCCAGTACTTC. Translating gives CASSLTTETQYF.

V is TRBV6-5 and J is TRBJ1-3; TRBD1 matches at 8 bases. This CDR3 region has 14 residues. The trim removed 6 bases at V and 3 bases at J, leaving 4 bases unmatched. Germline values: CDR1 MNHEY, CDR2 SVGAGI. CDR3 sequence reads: CASRMDRVGNTIYF. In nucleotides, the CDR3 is TGTGCCAGCAGGATGGACAGGGTTGGAAACACCATATATTTT.

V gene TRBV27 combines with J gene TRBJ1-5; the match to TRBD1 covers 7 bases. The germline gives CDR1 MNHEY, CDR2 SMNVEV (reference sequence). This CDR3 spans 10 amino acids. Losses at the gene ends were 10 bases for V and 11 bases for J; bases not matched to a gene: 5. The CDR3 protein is CAKPQGAQHF. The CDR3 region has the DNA TGTGCCAAACCCCAGGGGGCCCAGCATTTT.

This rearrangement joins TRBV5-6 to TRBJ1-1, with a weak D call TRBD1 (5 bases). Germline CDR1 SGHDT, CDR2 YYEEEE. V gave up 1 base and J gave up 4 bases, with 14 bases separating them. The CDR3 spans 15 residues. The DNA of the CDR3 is TGTGCCAGCAGCTTGAGGGGCCCCATACTCACTGAAGCTTTCTTT. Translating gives CASSLRGPILTEAFF.

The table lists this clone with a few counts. This CDR3 is CAIARDRDQPQHF. For the CDR3, the DNA is TGTGCCATCGCCCGGGACAGGGACCAGCCCCAGCATTTT. The J gene is TRBJ1-5, the V gene TRBV10-3, with TRBD1 matching 9 bases. CDR1 is ENHRY, CDR2 SYGVKD, per germline. The trim removed 8 bases at V and 7 bases at J, leaving 6 bases unmatched. The CDR3 runs to 13 residues.

The CDR3 loop is CASTPSGRLRVTQYF. CDR3 nucleotides: TGTGCCAGCACCCCTAGCGGGAGGTTGAGAGTGACGCAGTATTTT. The chain joins TRBV28 to TRBJ2-3, with 11 bases identical to TRBD2. CDR1 MDHEN and CDR2 SYDVKM come from the germline V gene. V gave up 7 bases and J gave up 9 bases; unmatched junction bases: 12. The CDR3 runs to 15 residues.

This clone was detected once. Written as DNA, the CDR3 is TGTGCCAGCAGCTTCGAATACACCGCGTCAGGAAACACCATATATTTT. Protein sequence: CASSFEYTASGNTIYF. V gene TRBV7-8 combines with J gene TRBJ1-3, with D hard to call. The germline V and J ends were trimmed by 3 bases and 4 bases, with 16 bases remaining between them. Germline assignment: CDR1 SGHVS and CDR2 FQNEAQ. The CDR3 has 16 residues.

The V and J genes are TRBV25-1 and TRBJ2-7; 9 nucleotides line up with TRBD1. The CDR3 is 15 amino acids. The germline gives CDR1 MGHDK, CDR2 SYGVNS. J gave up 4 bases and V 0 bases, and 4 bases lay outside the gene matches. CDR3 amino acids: CASSEYGTGTYEQYF. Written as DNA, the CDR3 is TGTGCCAGCAGTGAATACGGGACAGGGACTTACGAGCAGTACTTC.

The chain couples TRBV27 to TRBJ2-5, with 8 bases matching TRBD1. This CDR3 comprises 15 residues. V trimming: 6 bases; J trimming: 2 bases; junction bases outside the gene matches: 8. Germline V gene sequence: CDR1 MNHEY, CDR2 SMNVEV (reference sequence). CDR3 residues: CASRSSRTGQETQYF. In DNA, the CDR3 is TGTGCCAGCAGATCGTCCAGGACAGGGCAAGAGACCCAGTACTTC.

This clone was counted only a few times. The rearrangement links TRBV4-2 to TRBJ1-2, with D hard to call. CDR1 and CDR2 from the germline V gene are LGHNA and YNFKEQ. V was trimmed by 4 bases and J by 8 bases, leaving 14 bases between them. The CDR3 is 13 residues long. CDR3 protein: CASSPADGQGYTF. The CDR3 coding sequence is TGTGCCAGCAGCCCTGCGGACGGGCAAGGCTACACCTTC.